The 2 T cell receptor beta chains below all came from one sample that was sequenced in a study of cytomegalovirus exposure and HLA in healthy donors. The PCR used 60 Vbeta and 13 Jbeta primers. Clones were sequenced by immunoSEQ multiplex PCR, and TCRdb holds only the in-frame ones, with some missing. The repertoire holds 120,000 or so clones, with 81% as singletons. The sequenced sample was PBMCs. Receptor source: a man between 18 and 29 years old in good health and CMV-seropositive.

This clone was observed once. The chain links TRBV6-5 to TRBJ2-2; no firm D call. Germline assignment: CDR1 MNHEY and CDR2 SVGAGI. The CDR3 length is 14 residues. V dropped 7 bases and J dropped 2 bases, with 11 bases sitting between them. The CDR3 region is CASTLNLNTGELFF. CDR3 bases: TGTGCCAGCACCTTAAATCTAAACACCGGGGAGCTGTTTTTT.

The J gene is TRBJ2-3, the V gene TRBV30, with 9 nucleotides matching TRBD1. CDR1 is GTSNPN, CDR2 SVGIG, per germline (reference sequence). The V gene end was trimmed by 0 bases and the J gene end by 4 bases; junction bases not matched to a gene: 5. The CDR3 extends over 15 amino acids. CDR3 nucleotides: TGTGCCTGGAGTGTAGGCACAGGGGGCGCAGATACGCAGTATTTT. Residues: CAWSVGTGGADTQYF. The full variable domain, its missing parts supplied by reference TRBV30 and TRBJ2-3, is SQTIHQWPATLVQPVGSPLSLECTVEGTSNPNLYWYRQAAGRGLQLLFYSVGIGQISSEVPQNLSASRPQDRQFILSSKKLLLSDSGFYLCAWSVGTGGADTQYFGPGTRLTVL.